This record concerns one T cell receptor (beta chain) sequence. The entry originates in a study of blood T cell repertoires in COVID-19. Background on the study: Specimens from acute and convalescent COVID-19 originated in the United States, Italy and Spain.

This study enrolled people aged 18 to 89 from about two dozen US geographic areas. Shortly before study entry, within 2 weeks, exposed participants had met a COVID-19 case. This CDR3 region has 12 residues. In the original workflow: Estimation of nucleated cell counts relied on the amplification of reference gene primers. Generated by immunoSEQ multiplex PCR, the TCRdb table keeps only in-frame clones and is missing some. The DNA gave D and trimming, while V, J and clone size come from that table. The top ten clones hold approximately 1.5% of a sample with roughly 430,000 clones, roughly 84% of them seen once.

The origin of this receptor is a woman between 18 and 29 years old who had been exposed to COVID-19. The sequencing input was PBMCs or T cells enriched from blood (not recorded which). The chain joins TRBV21-1 to TRBJ2-5; the table's D call TRBD2 went unverified against the DNA. TRBV21-1 has pseudogene status. CDR3 bases: TGTGCCAGCAGCAAAGGACTGGAGACCCAGTACTTC. Amino acid sequence: CASSKGLETQYF.